This entry lists 4 T cell receptor beta chains sequenced from one sample in a study of blood T cell repertoires in COVID-19. Sequenced by immunoSEQ multiplex PCR; TCRdb stores in-frame clones only, minus some. The table shows roughly 420,000 clones, with 88% occurring only once. Sequencing was done on a sample of PBMCs or T cells enriched from blood (not recorded which). These receptors were collected from a woman in her 30s with acute COVID-19.

The chain recombines TRBV24-1 with TRBJ1-3; D unclear. V was cut by 7 bases and J by 0 bases, with 12 bases left in between. CDR1 and CDR2 (germline): KGHDR, SFDVKD. There are 15 residues in the CDR3. The CDR3 reads CATSRSIGSGNTIYF. The CDR3 DNA reads as TGTGCCACCAGCCGATCGATCGGCTCTGGAAACACCATATATTTT.

The J gene is TRBJ1-3, the V gene TRBV18; TRBD1 is a possible D gene (5 bases). Germline loops: CDR1 KGHSH, CDR2 LQKENI. This CDR3 has 16 amino acids. V was cut by 6 bases and J by 0 bases, with 15 bases left in between. The CDR3 reads CASSHTGESSGNTIYF. DNA for the CDR3: TGTGCCAGCTCCCATACGGGGGAGAGCTCTGGAAACACCATATATTTT.

The chain uses TRBV30 and TRBJ2-5; weak D call: TRBD1 (6 bases). The J call may be in error: the DNA end matches TRBJ2-7 better. The CDR3 sequence is 14 residues long. The germline gives CDR1 GTSNPN, CDR2 SVGIG (reference sequence). CDR3 in amino acids: CAWSHPGHRNEQYF. For the CDR3, the DNA is TGTGCCTGGAGCCACCCGGGACATCGGAACGAGCAGTACTTC.

The CDR3 region has the DNA TGCGCCAGCAGCCTCCCCTGGGACAGGAAACTAATCTCCTACAATGAGCAGTTCTTC. Translation gives CASSLPWDRKLISYNEQFF. The chain couples TRBV5-1 to TRBJ2-1; 8 positions match TRBD1. CDR1 and CDR2 (germline): SGHRS, YFSETQ. The CDR3 consists of 19 residues. J lost 0 bases, V lost 4 bases, and 15 bases had no gene match.